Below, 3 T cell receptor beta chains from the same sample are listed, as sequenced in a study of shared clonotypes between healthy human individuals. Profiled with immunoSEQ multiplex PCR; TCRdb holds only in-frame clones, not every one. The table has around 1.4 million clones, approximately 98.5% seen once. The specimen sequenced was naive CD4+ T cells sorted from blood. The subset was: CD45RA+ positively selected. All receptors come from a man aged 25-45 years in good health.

The CDR3 here is CASSSTTRREQYF. The CDR3 DNA is TGTGCCAGCAGTTCCACGACTAGAAGGGAGCAGTACTTC. The gene calls are TRBV6-5 and TRBJ2-7; D is perhaps TRBD2 (6 bases). V gave up 4 bases and J gave up 7 bases, with 14 bases separating them. Per germline, CDR1 MNHEY and CDR2 SVGAGI. This CDR3 is 13 amino acids long.

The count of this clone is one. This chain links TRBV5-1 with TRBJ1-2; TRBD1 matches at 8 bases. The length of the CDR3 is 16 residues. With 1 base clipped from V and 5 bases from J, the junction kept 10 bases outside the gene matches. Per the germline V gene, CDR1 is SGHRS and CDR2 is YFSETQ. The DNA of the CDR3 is TGCGCCAGCAGCTTGAGTACAGGGGGGATCGAATATGGCTACACCTTC. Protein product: CASSLSTGGIEYGYTF.

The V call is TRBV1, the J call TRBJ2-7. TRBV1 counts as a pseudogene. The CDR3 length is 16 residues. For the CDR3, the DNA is TGCACCAGCAGCGTCGTCCACACCAATGGAAACTACGAGCAGTACTTC. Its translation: CTSSVVHTNGNYEQYF.